A selection of T cell receptor beta chains follows, all from one sample in a study of spatial heterogeneity in lung cancer. TCRdb independently ran MiXCR on the 5' RACE reads; one entry per CDR3 protein. The sample lists thousands of distinct CDR3 sequences; 9.5% to 14% were seen once. Source: lung tumor tissue, taken at surgery. The source is a male donor with early-stage non-small cell lung cancer. The CDR3 runs from the conserved cysteine through the conserved F or W. The order of the fields is clone size, D gene, V gene, J gene, CDR3 protein, CDR3 DNA. The D gene is left open where the match is weak. Clone size is stated in some rows and not others, as once, few, many or a class when expanded.

abundance: medium-sized; d_gene: TRBD2; v_gene: TRBV6-1; j_gene: TRBJ2-3; CDR3aa: CASLAGGPWDTQYF; CDR3nt: TGTGCCAGCCTAGCGGGGGGGCCGTGGGATACGCAGTATTTT
abundance: medium-sized; d_gene: .; v_gene: TRBV27; j_gene: TRBJ2-7; CDR3aa: CASSWFGRSFHEQYF; CDR3nt: TGTGCCAGCAGTTGGTTTGGCAGGTCTTTCCACGAGCAGTACTTC
abundance: medium-sized; d_gene: .; v_gene: TRBV6-2/TRBV6-3; j_gene: TRBJ2-7; CDR3aa: CASSYSGNYEQYF; CDR3nt: TGTGCCAGCAGTTATTCAGGGAACTACGAGCAGTACTTC
abundance: .; d_gene: TRBD2; v_gene: TRBV6-5; j_gene: TRBJ2-7; CDR3aa: CASSSGLAGSYEQYF; CDR3nt: TGTGCCAGCAGCTCGGGACTAGCGGGCTCCTACGAGCAGTACTTC
abundance: medium-sized; d_gene: TRBD2; v_gene: TRBV7-3; j_gene: TRBJ2-1; CDR3aa: CASSRGLAGNNEQFF; CDR3nt: TGTGCCAGCAGCCGGGGACTAGCGGGCAACAATGAGCAGTTCTTC
abundance: medium-sized; d_gene: TRBD2; v_gene: TRBV28; j_gene: TRBJ2-1; CDR3aa: CASSSGTSGRASKFF; CDR3nt: TGTGCCAGCAGTTCCGGGACTAGCGGGAGGGCCTCGAAGTTCTTC
abundance: medium-sized; d_gene: .; v_gene: TRBV28; j_gene: TRBJ2-7; CDR3aa: CASSFLGIISYDEQYF; CDR3nt: TGTGCCAGCAGTTTCTTGGGGATTATATCCTACGACGAGCAGTACTTC
abundance: medium-sized; d_gene: TRBD2; v_gene: TRBV7-8; j_gene: TRBJ2-2; CDR3aa: CASSWGRTSGGTGELFF; CDR3nt: TGTGCCAGCAGCTGGGGACGGACTAGCGGAGGAACCGGGGAGCTGTTTTTT
abundance: medium-sized; d_gene: TRBD1; v_gene: TRBV25-1; j_gene: TRBJ1-1; CDR3aa: CASSEGQGLLSTEAFF; CDR3nt: TGTGCCAGCAGTGAAGGACAGGGACTCCTCTCCACTGAAGCTTTCTTT
abundance: medium-sized; d_gene: TRBD1; v_gene: TRBV6-6; j_gene: TRBJ1-4; CDR3aa: CASSYGQGGEKLFF; CDR3nt: TGTGCCAGCAGTTACGGTCAGGGGGGTGAAAAACTGTTTTTT
abundance: medium-sized; d_gene: TRBD1; v_gene: TRBV28; j_gene: TRBJ1-1; CDR3aa: CASSSSGTANTEAFF; CDR3nt: TGTGCCAGCAGTTCCTCCGGGACAGCAAACACTGAAGCTTTCTTT
abundance: medium-sized; d_gene: .; v_gene: TRBV7-2; j_gene: TRBJ2-2; CDR3aa: CASSLGGNQNTGELFF; CDR3nt: TGTGCCAGCAGCTTAGGGGGTAACCAGAACACCGGGGAGCTGTTTTTT
abundance: medium-sized; d_gene: TRBD2; v_gene: TRBV29-1; j_gene: TRBJ2-4; CDR3aa: CSADPGGGNIQYF; CDR3nt: TGCAGCGCCGACCCGGGAGGGGGAAACATTCAGTACTTC
abundance: medium-sized; d_gene: .; v_gene: TRBV27; j_gene: TRBJ1-4; CDR3aa: CASTPWGGQSEKLFF; CDR3nt: TGTGCCAGCACCCCCTGGGGGGGGCAAAGCGAAAAACTGTTTTTT
abundance: medium-sized; d_gene: TRBD2; v_gene: TRBV6-5; j_gene: TRBJ2-7; CDR3aa: CASRRSGLAAYEQYF; CDR3nt: TGTGCCAGCAGGAGATCGGGACTAGCCGCCTACGAGCAGTACTTC
abundance: .; d_gene: .; v_gene: TRBV5-1; j_gene: TRBJ2-6; CDR3aa: CASSLTAGANVLTF; CDR3nt: TGCGCCAGCAGCTTGACAGCTGGGGCCAACGTCCTGACTTTC
abundance: medium-sized; d_gene: .; v_gene: TRBV7-9; j_gene: TRBJ1-2; CDR3aa: CASSLGEVAGYTF; CDR3nt: TGTGCCAGCAGCTTAGGCGAGGTGGCGGGCTACACCTTC
abundance: medium-sized; d_gene: .; v_gene: TRBV7-2; j_gene: TRBJ2-5; CDR3aa: CASSLVVGPQETQYF; CDR3nt: TGTGCCAGCAGCTTAGTTGTCGGACCCCAAGAGACCCAGTACTTC
abundance: .; d_gene: .; v_gene: TRBV10-3; j_gene: TRBJ1-1; CDR3aa: CAISDRELSAFF; CDR3nt: TGTGCCATCAGTGATCGGGAGTTAAGTGCTTTCTTT
abundance: many; d_gene: .; v_gene: TRBV19; j_gene: TRBJ2-7; CDR3aa: CASSRQGGESYEQYF; CDR3nt: TGTGCCAGTAGCCGCCAGGGGGGGGAATCCTACGAGCAGTACTTC
abundance: medium-sized; d_gene: .; v_gene: TRBV4-3; j_gene: TRBJ1-6; CDR3aa: CASSQDRADNNSPLHF; CDR3nt: TGCGCCAGCAGCCAAGATCGAGCAGATAATAATTCACCCCTCCACTTT
abundance: medium-sized; d_gene: .; v_gene: TRBV12-3/TRBV12-4; j_gene: TRBJ2-7; CDR3aa: CASSFNGINNEQYF; CDR3nt: TGTGCCAGCAGTTTTAACGGGATAAACAACGAGCAGTACTTC
abundance: medium-sized; d_gene: TRBD1; v_gene: TRBV6-5; j_gene: TRBJ1-1; CDR3aa: CASSYLGQGNTEAFF; CDR3nt: TGTGCCAGCAGTTATCTGGGACAGGGGAACACTGAAGCTTTCTTT
abundance: medium-sized; d_gene: TRBD1; v_gene: TRBV29-1; j_gene: TRBJ2-1; CDR3aa: CSVENPRGRFF; CDR3nt: TGCAGCGTTGAAAATCCCAGGGGGAGGTTCTTC
abundance: medium-sized; d_gene: TRBD1; v_gene: TRBV28; j_gene: TRBJ2-7; CDR3aa: CASSSVLDRVTYEQYF; CDR3nt: TGTGCCAGCAGTTCCGTTTTAGACAGGGTCACCTACGAGCAGTACTTC
abundance: medium-sized; d_gene: .; v_gene: TRBV7-3; j_gene: TRBJ2-1; CDR3aa: CASSLGGRQFF; CDR3nt: TGTGCCAGCAGCTTAGGGGGCCGGCAGTTCTTC
abundance: medium-sized; d_gene: .; v_gene: TRBV6-7; j_gene: TRBJ2-3; CDR3aa: CASSHGKGGVDTQYF; CDR3nt: TGTGCCAGCAGTCACGGGAAGGGGGGCGTGGATACGCAGTATTTT
abundance: medium-sized; d_gene: .; v_gene: TRBV6-1; j_gene: TRBJ1-5; CDR3aa: CASSEHGYSNQPQHF; CDR3nt: TGTGCCAGCAGTGAACACGGTTATAGCAATCAGCCCCAGCATTTT
abundance: many; d_gene: TRBD1; v_gene: TRBV7-9; j_gene: TRBJ2-7; CDR3aa: CASSLGTGVYEQYF; CDR3nt: TGTGCCAGCAGCTTAGGGACAGGGGTCTACGAGCAGTACTTC
abundance: .; d_gene: .; v_gene: TRBV6-1; j_gene: TRBJ1-2; CDR3aa: CASLLSSGEIVGYTF; CDR3nt: TGTGCCAGCCTCTTATCGTCGGGGGAAATTGTTGGCTACACCTTC
abundance: medium-sized; d_gene: .; v_gene: TRBV4-1; j_gene: TRBJ1-5; CDR3aa: CASSQDAGQSWQPQHF; CDR3nt: TGCGCCAGCAGCCAAGATGCCGGTCAGAGCTGGCAGCCCCAGCATTTT
abundance: many; d_gene: TRBD2; v_gene: TRBV7-3; j_gene: TRBJ2-3; CDR3aa: CASSPRGMNTDTQYF; CDR3nt: TGTGCCAGCAGCCCGCGGGGGATGAACACAGATACGCAGTATTTT
abundance: few; d_gene: TRBD1; v_gene: TRBV30; j_gene: TRBJ2-7; CDR3aa: CAWSPNLSLGLDRVREQYF; CDR3nt: TGTGCCTGGAGTCCAAATCTAAGCCTCGGTCTGGACAGGGTTCGCGAGCAGTACTTC
abundance: .; d_gene: .; v_gene: TRBV5-6; j_gene: TRBJ1-5; CDR3aa: CASSLAGGPSNQPQHF; CDR3nt: TGTGCCAGCAGCTTGGCGGGGGGCCCTAGCAATCAGCCCCAGCATTTT
abundance: large; d_gene: .; v_gene: TRBV7-9; j_gene: TRBJ2-3; CDR3aa: CASSIPRGTDTQYF; CDR3nt: TGTGCCAGCAGCATACCGAGGGGCACAGATACGCAGTATTTT
abundance: medium-sized; d_gene: .; v_gene: TRBV3-1; j_gene: TRBJ2-3; CDR3aa: CASSPREASTQYF; CDR3nt: TGTGCCAGCAGCCCCAGGGAGGCCTCCACGCAGTATTTT
abundance: medium-sized; d_gene: .; v_gene: TRBV27; j_gene: TRBJ2-7; CDR3aa: CASFSSSYEQYF; CDR3nt: TGTGCCAGCTTCTCTAGCTCCTACGAGCAGTACTTC
abundance: medium-sized; d_gene: .; v_gene: TRBV28; j_gene: TRBJ1-5; CDR3aa: CASRRGTNSNQPQHF; CDR3nt: TGTGCCAGCAGGAGGGGAACGAACAGCAATCAGCCCCAGCATTTT
abundance: medium-sized; d_gene: .; v_gene: TRBV28; j_gene: TRBJ2-1; CDR3aa: CASSASSLEQFF; CDR3nt: TGTGCCAGCAGTGCCTCGTCCTTGGAGCAGTTCTTC
abundance: large; d_gene: .; v_gene: TRBV6-5; j_gene: TRBJ2-3; CDR3aa: CASSYNEQADTQYF; CDR3nt: TGTGCCAGCAGTTACAACGAGCAGGCAGATACGCAGTATTTT
abundance: medium-sized; d_gene: TRBD2; v_gene: TRBV2; j_gene: TRBJ2-4; CDR3aa: CASSEYLSSGFKNIQYF; CDR3nt: TGTGCCAGCAGTGAATATCTTTCTAGCGGATTCAAAAACATTCAGTACTTC
abundance: hyperexpanded; d_gene: TRBD1; v_gene: TRBV4-2; j_gene: TRBJ2-7; CDR3aa: CASSLGTGAVDEQYF; CDR3nt: TGTGCCAGCAGCCTAGGGACAGGAGCGGTCGACGAGCAGTACTTC
abundance: medium-sized; d_gene: TRBD1; v_gene: TRBV12-3/TRBV12-4; j_gene: TRBJ1-2; CDR3aa: CASSPLTGLGGYAGYTF; CDR3nt: TGTGCCAGCAGTCCCCTGACGGGCTTAGGGGGCTACGCCGGCTACACCTTC
abundance: .; d_gene: .; v_gene: TRBV28; j_gene: TRBJ2-6; CDR3aa: CASSLGRISGANVLTF; CDR3nt: TGTGCCAGCAGTTTAGGGCGAATCTCTGGGGCCAACGTCCTGACTTTC
abundance: medium-sized; d_gene: TRBD2; v_gene: TRBV30; j_gene: TRBJ2-3; CDR3aa: CAWKQRGRTDTQYF; CDR3nt: TGTGCCTGGAAACAGCGGGGCCGCACAGATACGCAGTATTTT